Listed below are T cell receptor beta chains from one sample, sequenced in a study of shared clonotypes between healthy human individuals. Some clones are missing from TCRdb's copy, which holds only in-frame ones; the method was immunoSEQ multiplex PCR. Here the sample spans over a million clones, around 78% being singletons. Sequenced input: memory CD4+ T cells from PBMCs. These TCRs come from a man between 18 and 29 years old in good health. Some clones in this sample may be carry-over from other donors' samples. The CDR3 runs from the conserved cysteine through the conserved F or W. D genes are given only for firm matches. The listing skips clone size in some rows; elsewhere it reads once, few, many or a size class.

clone_size: few
j_call: TRBJ1-1
v_call: TRBV12-5
d_call: NA
cdr3_aa: CASGLGQGSGGNTEAFF
cdr3_nt: TGTGCTAGTGGTTTGGGGCAGGGCTCCGGGGGGAACACTGAAGCTTTCTTT

clone_size: NA
j_call: TRBJ2-7
v_call: TRBV11-3
d_call: NA
cdr3_aa: CASSLGETYEQYF
cdr3_nt: TGTGCCAGCAGCTTAGGCGAAACCTACGAGCAGTACTTC

clone_size: once
j_call: TRBJ2-1
v_call: TRBV2
d_call: NA
cdr3_aa: CASRRVSAYNEQFF
cdr3_nt: TGTGCCAGCAGACGCGTCTCGGCCTACAATGAGCAGTTCTTC

clone_size: NA
j_call: TRBJ1-1
v_call: TRBV7-6
d_call: NA
cdr3_aa: CASTDVHPNTEAFF
cdr3_nt: TGTGCCAGCACCGACGTCCATCCGAACACTGAAGCTTTCTTT

clone_size: few
j_call: TRBJ2-1
v_call: TRBV29-1
d_call: NA
cdr3_aa: CSVARTTNNEQFF
cdr3_nt: TGCAGCGTCGCCAGAACAACAAACAATGAGCAGTTCTTC

clone_size: once
j_call: TRBJ2-7
v_call: TRBV11-2
d_call: NA
cdr3_aa: CASDAQAGATYEQYF
cdr3_nt: TGTGCCAGTGACGCACAGGCCGGGGCTACCTACGAGCAGTACTTC

clone_size: NA
j_call: TRBJ2-2
v_call: TRBV28
d_call: TRBD2
cdr3_aa: CASRSTSGRPLGNTGELFF
cdr3_nt: TGTGCCAGCAGATCGACTAGCGGGAGGCCCTTGGGGAACACCGGGGAGCTGTTTTTT

clone_size: few
j_call: TRBJ1-1
v_call: TRBV7-9
d_call: TRBD1
cdr3_aa: CASSDQGGTEAFF
cdr3_nt: TGTGCCAGCAGCGATCAGGGGGGCACTGAAGCTTTCTTT

clone_size: NA
j_call: TRBJ1-5
v_call: TRBV6-6
d_call: TRBD1
cdr3_aa: CASRAWTGGQPQHF
cdr3_nt: TGTGCCAGCAGGGCCTGGACAGGCGGTCAGCCCCAGCATTTT

clone_size: NA
j_call: TRBJ1-2
v_call: TRBV5-1
d_call: TRBD1
cdr3_aa: CASSRDRENYGYTF
cdr3_nt: TGCGCCAGCAGCCGGGACAGGGAAAACTATGGCTACACCTTC

clone_size: NA
j_call: TRBJ2-5
v_call: TRBV6-1
d_call: NA
cdr3_aa: CASTPEGTQYF
cdr3_nt: TGTGCCAGCACTCCCGAGGGGACCCAGTACTTC

clone_size: NA
j_call: TRBJ2-1
v_call: TRBV5-1
d_call: NA
cdr3_aa: CASSLEGRSSYNEQFF
cdr3_nt: TGCGCCAGCAGCTTGGAGGGCAGGAGCTCCTACAATGAGCAGTTCTTC

clone_size: NA
j_call: TRBJ2-3
v_call: TRBV10-2
d_call: NA
cdr3_aa: CASSESGDTQYF
cdr3_nt: TGCGCCAGCAGTGAGTCTGGGGATACGCAGTATTTT

clone_size: NA
j_call: TRBJ2-5
v_call: TRBV30
d_call: NA
cdr3_aa: CAWSVYGQETQYF
cdr3_nt: TGTGCCTGGAGTGTCTACGGACAAGAGACCCAGTACTTC

clone_size: few
j_call: TRBJ2-1
v_call: TRBV30
d_call: NA
cdr3_aa: CAVQGSSYNEQFF
cdr3_nt: TGTGCCGTTCAGGGGAGCTCCTACAATGAGCAGTTCTTC

clone_size: NA
j_call: TRBJ2-3
v_call: TRBV27
d_call: NA
cdr3_aa: CASSHYGGAGTDTQYF
cdr3_nt: TGTGCCAGCAGTCACTATGGGGGGGCAGGGACAGATACGCAGTATTTT

clone_size: NA
j_call: TRBJ1-5
v_call: TRBV28
d_call: TRBD1
cdr3_aa: CASRDRERTQPQHF
cdr3_nt: TGTGCCAGCAGGGACAGGGAAAGAACTCAGCCCCAGCATTTT

clone_size: NA
j_call: TRBJ2-7
v_call: TRBV28
d_call: NA
cdr3_aa: CASSSLSGSRQYF
cdr3_nt: TGTGCCAGCAGTTCTTTATCGGGGTCACGGCAGTACTTC

clone_size: once
j_call: TRBJ1-2
v_call: TRBV10-3
d_call: TRBD1
cdr3_aa: CAISGGQNYGYTF
cdr3_nt: TGTGCCATCAGTGGGGGACAGAACTATGGCTACACCTTC

clone_size: few
j_call: TRBJ2-1
v_call: TRBV5-1
d_call: TRBD2
cdr3_aa: CASSLGLAEYNEQFF
cdr3_nt: TGCGCCAGCAGCTTGGGACTAGCGGAGTACAATGAGCAGTTCTTC

clone_size: NA
j_call: TRBJ2-2
v_call: TRBV7-7
d_call: NA
cdr3_aa: CASSLSVVAGELFF
cdr3_nt: TGTGCCAGCAGCTTATCAGTCGTTGCCGGGGAGCTGTTTTTT

clone_size: few
j_call: TRBJ2-3
v_call: TRBV9
d_call: NA
cdr3_aa: CASSVVDSGSTDTQYF
cdr3_nt: TGTGCCAGCAGCGTAGTGGACAGCGGATCCACAGATACGCAGTATTTT

clone_size: NA
j_call: TRBJ2-2
v_call: TRBV9
d_call: NA
cdr3_aa: CASSITGSNTGELFF
cdr3_nt: TGTGCCAGCAGCATCACAGGGTCGAACACCGGGGAGCTGTTTTTT

clone_size: many
j_call: TRBJ1-5
v_call: TRBV7-2
d_call: NA
cdr3_aa: CASSFNPYNQPQHF
cdr3_nt: TGTGCCAGCAGCTTTAACCCCTACAATCAGCCCCAGCATTTT

clone_size: NA
j_call: TRBJ2-3
v_call: TRBV9
d_call: TRBD2
cdr3_aa: CASSVGLADTDTQYF
cdr3_nt: TGTGCCAGCAGCGTTGGACTAGCGGACACAGATACGCAGTATTTT

clone_size: few
j_call: TRBJ2-3
v_call: TRBV18
d_call: NA
cdr3_aa: CASSPVSDTQYF
cdr3_nt: TGTGCCAGCTCACCAGTGTCAGATACGCAGTATTTT

clone_size: NA
j_call: TRBJ2-5
v_call: TRBV7-2
d_call: NA
cdr3_aa: CASSPLDAPNRETQYF
cdr3_nt: TGTGCCAGCAGCCCCTTAGACGCACCCAACCGAGAGACCCAGTACTTC

clone_size: NA
j_call: TRBJ1-1
v_call: TRBV5-1
d_call: NA
cdr3_aa: CASSLDSHEAFF
cdr3_nt: TGCGCCAGCAGCCTTGACAGCCATGAAGCTTTCTTT

clone_size: NA
j_call: TRBJ1-5
v_call: TRBV7-2
d_call: NA
cdr3_aa: CASSLVEDQPQHF
cdr3_nt: TGTGCCAGCAGCTTAGTTGAGGATCAGCCCCAGCATTTT

clone_size: NA
j_call: TRBJ1-1
v_call: TRBV6-1
d_call: NA
cdr3_aa: CASTAENRAPFEAFF
cdr3_nt: TGTGCCAGTACCGCCGAGAACAGGGCGCCCTTTGAAGCTTTCTTT

clone_size: NA
j_call: TRBJ2-7
v_call: TRBV5-4
d_call: TRBD2
cdr3_aa: CASSSRVAGGAQYF
cdr3_nt: TGTGCCAGCAGCTCGCGGGTGGCGGGAGGGGCGCAGTACTTC

clone_size: NA
j_call: TRBJ2-2
v_call: TRBV5-1
d_call: TRBD1
cdr3_aa: CASSFLTGVQNTGELFF
cdr3_nt: TGCGCCAGCAGCTTCCTTACAGGGGTCCAGAACACCGGGGAGCTGTTTTTT

clone_size: NA
j_call: TRBJ2-5
v_call: TRBV30
d_call: NA
cdr3_aa: CAWSVGSDGETQYF
cdr3_nt: TGTGCCTGGAGTGTTGGGTCCGATGGGGAGACCCAGTACTTC

clone_size: NA
j_call: TRBJ2-1
v_call: TRBV19
d_call: TRBD2
cdr3_aa: CASSSGRAEKEQFF
cdr3_nt: TGTGCCAGTAGTAGCGGGAGGGCGGAAAAGGAGCAGTTCTTC

clone_size: NA
j_call: TRBJ2-1
v_call: TRBV6-1
d_call: NA
cdr3_aa: CASSLTAYNEQFF
cdr3_nt: TGTGCCAGCAGTTTGACAGCTTACAATGAGCAGTTCTTC

clone_size: once
j_call: TRBJ2-5
v_call: TRBV28
d_call: TRBD2
cdr3_aa: CASSSPSGFQETQYF
cdr3_nt: TGTGCCAGCAGTTCCCCTAGCGGGTTCCAAGAGACCCAGTACTTC

clone_size: NA
j_call: TRBJ1-1
v_call: TRBV7-8
d_call: NA
cdr3_aa: CASSLPGVRNTEAFF
cdr3_nt: TGTGCCAGCAGCCTCCCGGGGGTTCGGAACACTGAAGCTTTCTTT

clone_size: NA
j_call: TRBJ2-1
v_call: TRBV29-1
d_call: NA
cdr3_aa: CSFIEQTSYNEQFF
cdr3_nt: TGCAGCTTCATAGAGCAAACCTCCTACAATGAGCAGTTCTTC

clone_size: NA
j_call: TRBJ1-3
v_call: TRBV7-6
d_call: NA
cdr3_aa: CASSSPSGGNTIYF
cdr3_nt: TGTGCCAGCAGCTCTCCTTCAGGCGGAAACACCATATATTTT

clone_size: few
j_call: TRBJ2-7
v_call: TRBV6-6
d_call: NA
cdr3_aa: CASSGQYYEQYF
cdr3_nt: TGTGCCAGCAGCGGACAGTACTACGAGCAGTACTTC

clone_size: NA
j_call: TRBJ2-7
v_call: TRBV9
d_call: TRBD2
cdr3_aa: CASSVLPGPLLAGVTNTRDEQYF
cdr3_nt: TGTGCCAGCAGCGTCCTCCCGGGACCGCTACTAGCGGGAGTAACGAATACAAGGGACGAGCAGTACTTC

clone_size: NA
j_call: TRBJ1-4
v_call: TRBV7-9
d_call: NA
cdr3_aa: CASSRGLFLVATNEKLFF
cdr3_nt: TGTGCCAGCAGCCGTGGTCTCTTCCTCGTTGCAACTAATGAAAAACTGTTTTTT

clone_size: NA
j_call: TRBJ1-2
v_call: TRBV6-1
d_call: TRBD1
cdr3_aa: CASSGGTGAHYGYTF
cdr3_nt: TGTGCCAGCAGTGGGGGGACAGGGGCTCACTATGGCTACACCTTC

clone_size: NA
j_call: TRBJ1-5
v_call: TRBV7-2
d_call: TRBD1
cdr3_aa: CASSLGQGYSNQPQHF
cdr3_nt: TGTGCCAGCAGCTTGGGACAGGGATATAGCAATCAGCCCCAGCATTTT

clone_size: NA
j_call: TRBJ1-2
v_call: TRBV18
d_call: TRBD1
cdr3_aa: CASSHITGEGYTF
cdr3_nt: TGTGCCAGCTCACACATTACAGGGGAAGGCTACACCTTC

clone_size: NA
j_call: TRBJ2-7
v_call: TRBV9
d_call: TRBD1
cdr3_aa: CASSEGGQGGHEQYF
cdr3_nt: TGTGCCAGCAGCGAAGGTGGACAGGGGGGCCACGAGCAGTACTTC

clone_size: NA
j_call: TRBJ2-7
v_call: TRBV25-1
d_call: NA
cdr3_aa: CASRGTYGEQYF
cdr3_nt: TGTGCCAGCAGAGGAACATATGGCGAGCAGTACTTC

clone_size: NA
j_call: TRBJ1-3
v_call: TRBV7-9
d_call: NA
cdr3_aa: CASSLVGGGSRNTIYF
cdr3_nt: TGTGCCAGCAGCTTAGTCGGGGGAGGAAGTAGAAACACCATATATTTT

clone_size: few
j_call: TRBJ1-5
v_call: TRBV11-2
d_call: NA
cdr3_aa: CASSLRGDQPQHF
cdr3_nt: TGTGCCAGCAGCCTAAGGGGGGATCAGCCCCAGCATTTT

clone_size: NA
j_call: TRBJ2-7
v_call: TRBV7-3
d_call: NA
cdr3_aa: CASSLYGSYEQYF
cdr3_nt: TGTGCCAGCAGCTTATACGGCTCCTACGAGCAGTACTTC

clone_size: NA
j_call: TRBJ2-1
v_call: TRBV11-3
d_call: NA
cdr3_aa: CASSLGQGEQFF
cdr3_nt: TGTGCCAGCAGCTTAGGCCAGGGTGAGCAGTTCTTC

clone_size: NA
j_call: TRBJ2-7
v_call: TRBV18
d_call: NA
cdr3_aa: CASSPPVYRESEQYF
cdr3_nt: TGTGCCAGCTCACCACCAGTCTACAGGGAAAGCGAGCAGTACTTC

clone_size: NA
j_call: TRBJ1-1
v_call: TRBV18
d_call: NA
cdr3_aa: CASSPARQAGNTEAFF
cdr3_nt: TGTGCCAGCTCACCAGCTAGACAGGCGGGGAACACTGAAGCTTTCTTT

clone_size: NA
j_call: TRBJ2-3
v_call: TRBV7-2
d_call: TRBD2
cdr3_aa: CASSLVGLEGGPPQYF
cdr3_nt: TGTGCCAGCAGCTTAGTGGGACTAGAGGGAGGGCCGCCGCAGTATTTT

clone_size: NA
j_call: TRBJ1-1
v_call: TRBV10-3
d_call: NA
cdr3_aa: CAISDRIGNTEAFF
cdr3_nt: TGTGCCATCAGTGACAGGATAGGGAACACTGAAGCTTTCTTT

clone_size: NA
j_call: TRBJ2-7
v_call: TRBV10-3
d_call: TRBD2
cdr3_aa: CAISETSGRYEQYF
cdr3_nt: TGTGCCATCAGTGAGACTAGCGGGAGGTACGAGCAGTACTTC

clone_size: NA
j_call: TRBJ2-1
v_call: TRBV10-3
d_call: TRBD2
cdr3_aa: CAIRSGRAYNEQFF
cdr3_nt: TGTGCCATCAGGAGTGGGAGGGCCTACAATGAGCAGTTCTTC